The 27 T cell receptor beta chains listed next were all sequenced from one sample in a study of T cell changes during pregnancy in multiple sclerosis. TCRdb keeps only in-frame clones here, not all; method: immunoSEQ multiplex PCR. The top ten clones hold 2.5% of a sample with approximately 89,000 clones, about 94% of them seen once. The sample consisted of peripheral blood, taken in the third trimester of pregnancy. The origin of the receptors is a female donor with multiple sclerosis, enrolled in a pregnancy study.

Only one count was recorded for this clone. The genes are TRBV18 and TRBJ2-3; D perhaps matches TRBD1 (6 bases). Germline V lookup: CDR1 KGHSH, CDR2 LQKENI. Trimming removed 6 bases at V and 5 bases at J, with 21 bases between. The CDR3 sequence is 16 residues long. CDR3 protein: CASSLFGQPQGDTQYF. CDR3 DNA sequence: TGTGCCAGCTCGCTCTTCGGACAGCCCCAGGGAGATACGCAGTATTTT. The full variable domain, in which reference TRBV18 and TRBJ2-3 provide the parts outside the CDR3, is NAGVMQNPRHLVRRRGQEARLRCSPMKGHSHVYWYRQLPEEGLKFMVYLQKENIIDESGMPKERFSAEFPKEGPSILRIQQVVRGDSAAYFCASSLFGQPQGDTQYFGPGTRLTVL.

The CDR3 DNA sequence: TGCAGCGTTGGCAGGGGAAACTATGGCTACACCTTC. This encodes CSVGRGNYGYTF. The chain couples TRBV29-1 to TRBJ1-2, with D tentatively TRBD1 (6 bases). The V and J ends lost 4 bases and 2 bases respectively, with 8 bases between them. This CDR3 is 12 amino acids long. From germline, CDR1 is SQVTM and CDR2 ANQGSEA.

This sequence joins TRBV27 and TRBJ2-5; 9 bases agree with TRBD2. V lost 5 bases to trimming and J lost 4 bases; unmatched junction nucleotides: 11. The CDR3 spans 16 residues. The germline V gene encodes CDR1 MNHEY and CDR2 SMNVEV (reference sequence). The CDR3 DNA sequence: TGTGCCAGCAGTAGATCGGCTAGCGGGGATCCAGAGACCCAGTACTTC. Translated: CASSRSASGDPETQYF.

The CDR3 bases are TGTGCCAGCTCACGACAGGGGGCCTATAATTCACCCCTCCACTTT. This codes for CASSRQGAYNSPLHF. This rearrangement joins TRBV18 to TRBJ1-6; 9 bases align to TRBD1. The V gene's germline CDR1 is KGHSH and CDR2 LQKENI. The CDR3 is 15 amino acids. V lost 4 bases to trimming and J lost 2 bases; unmatched junction nucleotides: 0.

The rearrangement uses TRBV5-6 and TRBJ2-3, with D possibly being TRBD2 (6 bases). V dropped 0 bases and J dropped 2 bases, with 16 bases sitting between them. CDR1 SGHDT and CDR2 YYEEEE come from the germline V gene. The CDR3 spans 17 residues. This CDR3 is CASSLDLAGRFTDTQYF. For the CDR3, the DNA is TGTGCCAGCAGCTTGGATTTGGCGGGGAGGTTCACAGATACGCAGTATTTT.

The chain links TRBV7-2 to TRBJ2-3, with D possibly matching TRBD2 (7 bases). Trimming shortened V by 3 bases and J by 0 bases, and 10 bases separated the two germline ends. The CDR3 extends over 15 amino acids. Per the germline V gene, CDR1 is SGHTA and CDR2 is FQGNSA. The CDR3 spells CASSLTGGSTDTQYF. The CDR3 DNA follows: TGTGCCAGCAGCTTGACGGGGGGCAGCACAGATACGCAGTATTTT. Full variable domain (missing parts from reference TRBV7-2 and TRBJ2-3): GAGVSQSPSNKVTEKGKDVELRCDPISGHTALYWYRQSLGQGLEFLIYFQGNSAPDKSGLPSDRFSAERTGGSVSTLTIQRTQQEDSAVYLCASSLTGGSTDTQYFGPGTRLTVL.

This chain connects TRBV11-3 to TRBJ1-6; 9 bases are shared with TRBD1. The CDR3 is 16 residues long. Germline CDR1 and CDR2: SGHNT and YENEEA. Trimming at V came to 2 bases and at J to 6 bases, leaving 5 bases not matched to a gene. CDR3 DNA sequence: TGTGCCAGCAGCTTACTTCGGGACAGGGTTAATTCACCCCTCCACTTT. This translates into CASSLLRDRVNSPLHF.

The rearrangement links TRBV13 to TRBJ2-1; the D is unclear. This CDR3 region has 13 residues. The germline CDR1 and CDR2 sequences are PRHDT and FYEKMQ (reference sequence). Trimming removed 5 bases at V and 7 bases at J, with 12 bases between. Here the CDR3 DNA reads TGTGCCAGCAGCCCCCCTTTTCGGAATGAGCAGTTCTTC. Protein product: CASSPPFRNEQFF. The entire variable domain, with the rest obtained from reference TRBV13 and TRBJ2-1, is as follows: AAGVIQSPRHLIKEKRETATLKCYPIPRHDTVYWYQQGPGQDPQFLISFYEKMQSDKGSIPDRFSAQQFSDYHSELNMSSLELGDSALYFCASSPPFRNEQFFGPGTRLTVL.

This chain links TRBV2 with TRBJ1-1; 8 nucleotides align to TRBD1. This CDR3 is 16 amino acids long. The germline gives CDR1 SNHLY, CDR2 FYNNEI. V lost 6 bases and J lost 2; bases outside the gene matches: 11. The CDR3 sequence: CASSRGRGQDNTEAFF. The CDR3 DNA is TGTGCCAGCAGCCGGGGCAGGGGGCAAGATAACACTGAAGCTTTCTTT.

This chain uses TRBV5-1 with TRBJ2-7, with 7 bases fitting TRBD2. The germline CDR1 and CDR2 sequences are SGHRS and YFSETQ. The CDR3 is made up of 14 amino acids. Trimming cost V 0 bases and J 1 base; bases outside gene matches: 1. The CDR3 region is CASSLGGGSYEQYF. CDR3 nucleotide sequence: TGCGCCAGCAGCTTGGGGGGGGGTTCCTACGAGCAGTACTTC.

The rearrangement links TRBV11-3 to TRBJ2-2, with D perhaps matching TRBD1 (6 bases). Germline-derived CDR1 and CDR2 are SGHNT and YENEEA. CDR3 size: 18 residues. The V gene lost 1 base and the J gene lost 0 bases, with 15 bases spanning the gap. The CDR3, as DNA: TGTGCCAGCAGCTTAGCCCCCCTTCAGGGGACGAACACCGGGGAGCTGTTTTTT. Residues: CASSLAPLQGTNTGELFF.

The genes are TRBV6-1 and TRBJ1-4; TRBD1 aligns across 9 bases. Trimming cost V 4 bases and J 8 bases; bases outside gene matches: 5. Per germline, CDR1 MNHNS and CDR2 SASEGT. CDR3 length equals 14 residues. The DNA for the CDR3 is TGTGCCAGCAGTGTACAGGGGGCAGGGGAAAAACTGTTTTTT. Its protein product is CASSVQGAGEKLFF.

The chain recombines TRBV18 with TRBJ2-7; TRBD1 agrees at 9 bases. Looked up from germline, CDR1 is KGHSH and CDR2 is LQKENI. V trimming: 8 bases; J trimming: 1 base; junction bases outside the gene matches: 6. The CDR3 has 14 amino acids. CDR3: CASHSGTGSYEQYF. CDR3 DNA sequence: TGTGCCAGCCACTCCGGGACAGGGTCCTACGAGCAGTACTTC. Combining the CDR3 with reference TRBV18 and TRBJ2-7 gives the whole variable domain NAGVMQNPRHLVRRRGQEARLRCSPMKGHSHVYWYRQLPEEGLKFMVYLQKENIIDESGMPKERFSAEFPKEGPSILRIQQVVRGDSAAYFCASHSGTGSYEQYFGPGTRLTVT.

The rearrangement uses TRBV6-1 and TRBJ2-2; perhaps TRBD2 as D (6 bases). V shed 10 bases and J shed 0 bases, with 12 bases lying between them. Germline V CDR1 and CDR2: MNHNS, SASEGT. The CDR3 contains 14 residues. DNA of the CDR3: TGTGCCATCTGGGGGGATTCGAACACCGGGGAGCTGTTTTTT. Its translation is CAIWGDSNTGELFF.

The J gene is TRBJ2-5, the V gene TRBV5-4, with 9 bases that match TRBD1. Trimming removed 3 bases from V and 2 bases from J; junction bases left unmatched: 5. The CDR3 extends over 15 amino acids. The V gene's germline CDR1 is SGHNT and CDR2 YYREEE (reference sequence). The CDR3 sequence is CASSSYDRGQETQYF. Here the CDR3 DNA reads TGTGCCAGCAGCTCGTACGACAGGGGGCAAGAGACCCAGTACTTC.

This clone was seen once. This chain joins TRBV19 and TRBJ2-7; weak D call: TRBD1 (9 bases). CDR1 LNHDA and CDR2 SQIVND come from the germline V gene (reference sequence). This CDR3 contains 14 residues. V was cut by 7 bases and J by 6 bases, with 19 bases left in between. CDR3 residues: CASNPGTGTSEQYF. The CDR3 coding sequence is TGTGCCAGTAACCCCGGGACAGGGACTAGCGAGCAGTACTTC.

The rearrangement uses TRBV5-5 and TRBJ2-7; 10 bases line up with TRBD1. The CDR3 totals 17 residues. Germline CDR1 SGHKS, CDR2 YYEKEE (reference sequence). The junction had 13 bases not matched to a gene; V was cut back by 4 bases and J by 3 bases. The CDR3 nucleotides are TGTGCCAGCAGCCACGGATCCACCGGGACAGGGGTCTACGAGCAGTACTTC. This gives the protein CASSHGSTGTGVYEQYF.

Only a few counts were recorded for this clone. The CDR3 region is CASSLGGVSTDTQYF. Written as DNA, the CDR3 is TGTGCCAGCAGTCTGGGGGGGGTTAGCACAGATACGCAGTATTTT. This chain uses TRBV25-1 with TRBJ2-3, with 7 positions matching TRBD2. With 5 bases clipped from V and 0 bases from J, the junction kept 5 bases outside the gene matches. CDR3 length: 15 amino acids. Germline V gene data show CDR1 as MGHDK and CDR2 as SYGVNS.

Here the CDR3 reads CASSDSLVYEQYF. CDR3 nucleotides: TGTGCCAGCAGTGATTCACTAGTTTACGAGCAGTACTTC. The chain couples TRBV2 to TRBJ2-7; D may be TRBD2 (5 bases). The CDR3 consists of 13 residues. Germline assignment: CDR1 SNHLY and CDR2 FYNNEI. Trimming removed 3 bases from V and 4 bases from J, with 10 bases in between.

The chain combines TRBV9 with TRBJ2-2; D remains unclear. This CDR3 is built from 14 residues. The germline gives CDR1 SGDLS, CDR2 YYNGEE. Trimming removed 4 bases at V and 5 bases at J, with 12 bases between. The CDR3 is CASSSPGGTGELFF. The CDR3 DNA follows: TGTGCCAGCAGCAGCCCGGGTGGTACCGGGGAGCTGTTTTTT.

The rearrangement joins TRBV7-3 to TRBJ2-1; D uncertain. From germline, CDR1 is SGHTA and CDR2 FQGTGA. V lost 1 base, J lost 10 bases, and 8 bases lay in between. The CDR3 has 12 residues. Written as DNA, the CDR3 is TGTGCCAGCAGCTTAAGCTTGGGCGAGCAGTTCTTC. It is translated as CASSLSLGEQFF.

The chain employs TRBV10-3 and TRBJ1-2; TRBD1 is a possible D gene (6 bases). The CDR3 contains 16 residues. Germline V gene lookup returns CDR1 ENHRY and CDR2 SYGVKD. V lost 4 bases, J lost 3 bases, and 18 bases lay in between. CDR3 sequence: CAISGVAGAQDYGYTF. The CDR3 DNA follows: TGTGCCATCAGTGGAGTAGCGGGGGCGCAGGACTATGGCTACACCTTC.

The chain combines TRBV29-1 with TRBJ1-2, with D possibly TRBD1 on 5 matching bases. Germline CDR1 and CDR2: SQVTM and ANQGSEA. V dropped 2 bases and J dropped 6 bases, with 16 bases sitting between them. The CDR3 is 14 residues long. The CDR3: CSVESWQGGNGYTF. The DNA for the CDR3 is TGCAGCGTTGAATCTTGGCAGGGAGGGAATGGCTACACCTTC.

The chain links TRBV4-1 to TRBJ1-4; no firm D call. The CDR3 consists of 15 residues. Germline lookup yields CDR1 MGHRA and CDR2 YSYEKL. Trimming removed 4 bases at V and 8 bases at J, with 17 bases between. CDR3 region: CASSPRFGVQEKLFF. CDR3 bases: TGCGCCAGCAGCCCAAGATTCGGGGTGCAGGAAAAACTGTTTTTT.

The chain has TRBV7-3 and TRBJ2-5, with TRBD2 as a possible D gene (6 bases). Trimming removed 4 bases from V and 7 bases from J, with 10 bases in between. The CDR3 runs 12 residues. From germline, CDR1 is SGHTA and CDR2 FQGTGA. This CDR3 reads CASSSEGGTQYF. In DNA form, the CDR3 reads TGTGCCAGCAGCTCGGAGGGCGGGACCCAGTACTTC.

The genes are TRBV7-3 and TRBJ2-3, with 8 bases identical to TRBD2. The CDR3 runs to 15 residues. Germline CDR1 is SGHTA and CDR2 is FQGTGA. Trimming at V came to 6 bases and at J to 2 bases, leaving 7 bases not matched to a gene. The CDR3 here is CASSPQRGLTDTQYF. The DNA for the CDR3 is TGTGCCAGCAGTCCTCAGCGGGGGCTCACAGATACGCAGTATTTT.

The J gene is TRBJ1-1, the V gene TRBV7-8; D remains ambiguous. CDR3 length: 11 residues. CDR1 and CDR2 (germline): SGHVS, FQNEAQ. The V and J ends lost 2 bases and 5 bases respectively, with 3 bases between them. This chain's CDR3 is CASSLITEAFF. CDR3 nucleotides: TGTGCCAGCAGCTTAATAACTGAAGCTTTCTTT.